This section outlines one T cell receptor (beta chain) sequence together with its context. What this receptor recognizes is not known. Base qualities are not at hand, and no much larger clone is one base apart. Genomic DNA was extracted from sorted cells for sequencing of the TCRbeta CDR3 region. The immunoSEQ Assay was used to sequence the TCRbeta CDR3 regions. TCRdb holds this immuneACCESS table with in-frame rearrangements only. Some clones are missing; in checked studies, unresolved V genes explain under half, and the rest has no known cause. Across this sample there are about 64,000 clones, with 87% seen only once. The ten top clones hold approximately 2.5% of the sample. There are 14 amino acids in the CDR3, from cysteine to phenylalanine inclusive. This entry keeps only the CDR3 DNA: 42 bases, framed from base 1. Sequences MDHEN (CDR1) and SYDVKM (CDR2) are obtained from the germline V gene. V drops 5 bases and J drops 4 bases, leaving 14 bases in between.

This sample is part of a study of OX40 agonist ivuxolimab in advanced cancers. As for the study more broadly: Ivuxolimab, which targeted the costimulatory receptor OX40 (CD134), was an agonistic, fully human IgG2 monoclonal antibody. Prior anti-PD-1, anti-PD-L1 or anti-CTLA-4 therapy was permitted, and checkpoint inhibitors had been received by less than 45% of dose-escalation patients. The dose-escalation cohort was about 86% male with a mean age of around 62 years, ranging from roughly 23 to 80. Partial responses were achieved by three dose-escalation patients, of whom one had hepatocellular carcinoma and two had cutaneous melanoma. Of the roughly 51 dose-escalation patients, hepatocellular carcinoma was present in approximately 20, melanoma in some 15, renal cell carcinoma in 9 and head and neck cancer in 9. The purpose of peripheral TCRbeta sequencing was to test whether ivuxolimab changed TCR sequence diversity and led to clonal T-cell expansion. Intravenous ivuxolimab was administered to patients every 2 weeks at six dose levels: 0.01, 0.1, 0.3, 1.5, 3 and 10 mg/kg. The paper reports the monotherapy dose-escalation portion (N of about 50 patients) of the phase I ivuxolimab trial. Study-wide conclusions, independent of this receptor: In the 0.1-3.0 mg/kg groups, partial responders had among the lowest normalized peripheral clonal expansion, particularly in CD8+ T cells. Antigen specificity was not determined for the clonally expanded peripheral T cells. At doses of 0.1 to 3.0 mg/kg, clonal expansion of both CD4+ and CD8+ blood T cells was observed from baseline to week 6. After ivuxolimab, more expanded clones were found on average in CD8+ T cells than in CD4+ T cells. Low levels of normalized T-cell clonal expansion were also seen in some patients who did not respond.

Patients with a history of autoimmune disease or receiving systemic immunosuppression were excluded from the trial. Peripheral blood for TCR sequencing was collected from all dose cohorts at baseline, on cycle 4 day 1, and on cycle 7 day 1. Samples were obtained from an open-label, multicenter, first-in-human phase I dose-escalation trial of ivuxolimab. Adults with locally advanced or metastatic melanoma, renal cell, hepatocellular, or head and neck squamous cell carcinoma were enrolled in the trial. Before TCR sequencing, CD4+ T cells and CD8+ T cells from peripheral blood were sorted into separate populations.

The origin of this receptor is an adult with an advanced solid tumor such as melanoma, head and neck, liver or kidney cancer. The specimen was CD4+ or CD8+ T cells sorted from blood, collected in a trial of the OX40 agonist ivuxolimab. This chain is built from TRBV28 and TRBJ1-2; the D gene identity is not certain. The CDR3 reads CASSQMTPGYGYTF. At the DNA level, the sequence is TGTGCCAGCAGTCAAATGACACCAGGCTATGGCTACACCTTC.